These 30 T cell receptor beta chains were sequenced from one sample in a study of blood T cell repertoires in COVID-19. Repertoires were generated with immunoSEQ multiplex PCR, while TCRdb's copy carries only in-frame clones and drops some. The data hold tens of thousands of clones, with around 87% observed a single time. The sequenced sample was peripheral blood. The receptors shown here come from a man aged 40-49 years with acute or convalescent COVID-19.

V and J are TRBV5-1 and TRBJ2-1; 9 bases map to TRBD1. This CDR3 has 16 amino acids. V was clipped by 4 bases and J by 8 bases; unmatched bases: 13. Germline V gives CDR1 SGHRS, CDR2 YFSETQ. The CDR3 coding sequence is TGCGCCAGCAGCCCGCAGGGGACAGGGAGAGAGGATGAGCAGTTCTTC. This encodes CASSPQGTGREDEQFF.

The count of this clone is one. This chain joins TRBV19 and TRBJ1-3, with 8 bases identical to TRBD1. CDR1 and CDR2 from the germline V gene are LNHDA and SQIVND (reference sequence). The CDR3 covers 15 residues. The junction had 5 bases not matched to a gene; V was cut back by 3 bases and J by 4 bases. CDR3 region: CASSMTRGPGNTIYF. The CDR3 DNA reads TGTGCCAGTAGTATGACCAGGGGGCCGGGAAACACCATATATTTT.

The gene calls are TRBV19 and TRBJ2-1; TRBD2 aligns across 9 bases. There are 15 residues in the CDR3. Germline lookup yields CDR1 LNHDA and CDR2 SQIVND (reference sequence). Trimming cost V 1 base and J 8 bases; bases outside gene matches: 6. The CDR3 region is CASSIVLAGRHEQFF. The CDR3 region has the DNA TGTGCCAGTAGTATAGTGCTAGCGGGAAGGCATGAGCAGTTCTTC.

This clone was seen a handful of times. The chain employs TRBV5-4 and TRBJ1-1; 8 bases align to TRBD1. Looked up from germline, CDR1 is SGHNT and CDR2 is YYREEE (reference sequence). Trimming removed 3 bases from V and 2 bases from J; junction bases left unmatched: 9. The CDR3 is 16 amino acids. The CDR3 sequence: CASSSGQGKPNTEAFF. CDR3 bases: TGTGCCAGCAGCTCAGGACAGGGCAAACCTAACACTGAAGCTTTCTTT.

The rearrangement uses TRBV9 and TRBJ1-2, with TRBD1 matching 9 bases. Trimming took 4 bases from V and 6 from J; bases not matched to a gene: 4. The CDR3 runs 13 residues. Germline V CDR1 and CDR2: SGDLS, YYNGEE. The CDR3 loop is CASSTRDRDGYTF. CDR3 DNA: TGTGCCAGCAGCACCCGGGACAGGGATGGCTACACCTTC.

This clone was detected only a few times. CDR3 sequence (DNA): TGTGCCAGCAGCCTCGCGCCAGCCCAGGATCAGCCCCAGCATTTT. Residues: CASSLAPAQDQPQHF. The chain is built from TRBV4-2 and TRBJ1-5; D ambiguous. Germline values: CDR1 LGHNA, CDR2 YNFKEQ. The CDR3 totals 15 residues. The ends were cut back, 4 bases at V and 5 bases at J, with 15 bases in the middle.

J is TRBJ2-5 and V is TRBV5-1; D might be TRBD1 (6 bases). V shed 2 bases and J shed 2 bases, with 10 bases lying between them. CDR1 SGHRS and CDR2 YFSETQ come from the germline V gene. There are 14 residues in the CDR3. The CDR3 reads CASSFPGAQETQYF. CDR3 sequence (DNA): TGCGCCAGCAGCTTTCCAGGGGCGCAAGAGACCCAGTACTTC.

The CDR3 spells CAWSPRDFTGNTIYF. CDR3 DNA: TGTGCCTGGAGCCCCAGGGATTTCACTGGAAACACCATATATTTT. The J gene is TRBJ1-3, the V gene TRBV30, with a tentative D call TRBD1 (5 bases). CDR1 GTSNPN and CDR2 SVGIG come from the germline V gene (reference sequence). V lost 3 bases to trimming and J lost 2 bases, with 14 bases between them. The CDR3 extends over 15 amino acids.

CDR3 DNA: TGTGCCAGCAGTTTGACAGGACCCAATCAGCCCCAGCATTTT. Its translation is CASSLTGPNQPQHF. The chain carries TRBV7-2 and TRBJ1-5; possible D gene TRBD1, 6 bases. Trimming cost V 6 bases and J 3 bases, with 12 bases left between them. This CDR3 contains 14 residues. The germline V gene has CDR1 SGHTA and CDR2 FQGNSA. The variable domain in full, completed from reference TRBV7-2 and TRBJ1-5, reads GAGVSQSPSNKVTEKGKDVELRCDPISGHTALYWYRQSLGQGLEFLIYFQGNSAPDKSGLPSDRFSAERTGGSVSTLTIQRTQQEDSAVYLCASSLTGPNQPQHFGDGTRLSIL.

The genes are TRBV6-6 and TRBJ2-7, with 7 nucleotides matching TRBD1. The V gene's germline CDR1 is MNHNY and CDR2 SVGAGI (reference sequence). With 6 bases clipped from V and 0 bases from J, the junction kept 8 bases outside the gene matches. The CDR3 totals 15 residues. For the CDR3, the DNA is TGTGCCAGCAGGCCCGACAGGGCTTACTCCTACGAGCAGTACTTC. Translation gives CASRPDRAYSYEQYF.

The rearrangement uses TRBV29-1 and TRBJ1-2, with no clear D. V was shortened by 2 bases and J by 2 bases, with 9 bases between the two germline ends. The CDR3 loop spans 13 amino acids. CDR1 is SQVTM, CDR2 ANQGSEA, per germline. DNA of the CDR3: TGCAGCGTTGAACCCGGTGTGAACTATGGCTACACCTTC. It is translated as CSVEPGVNYGYTF.

This clone was seen once. The chain couples TRBV20-1 to TRBJ2-7; maybe TRBD2 (6 bases). The CDR3 sequence is 11 residues long. CDR1 and CDR2 from the germline V gene are DFQATT and SNEGSKA (reference sequence). CDR3 sequence: CRKVADYEQYF. In DNA, the CDR3 is TGCAGAAAGGTAGCGGACTACGAGCAGTACTTC.

V usage is TRBV18 and J usage is TRBJ2-1; D is unresolved. The CDR3 length is 13 residues. Trimming removed 3 bases at V and 5 bases at J, with 8 bases between. Germline V gene lookup returns CDR1 KGHSH and CDR2 LQKENI. The DNA of the CDR3 is TGTGCCAGCTCACCGGTCGGTGACAATGAGCAGTTCTTC. It codes for CASSPVGDNEQFF.

This clone was seen a handful of times. This rearrangement joins TRBV11-2 to TRBJ2-7; TRBD1 matches 8 bases. Germline trimming cut 1 base from V and 1 base from J; bases unmatched to any gene: 6. The germline CDR1 and CDR2 sequences are SGHAT and FQNNGV. This CDR3 is 16 amino acids long. DNA of the CDR3: TGTGCCAGCAGCTTAGCAGGGGGCATAAGATCCTACGAGCAGTACTTC. Its protein is CASSLAGGIRSYEQYF.

This clone appeared once. The V and J genes are TRBV4-1 and TRBJ1-1; D is undetermined. V shed 0 bases and J shed 0 bases, with 5 bases lying between them. Germline V gives CDR1 MGHRA, CDR2 YSYEKL. This CDR3 is built from 14 residues. CDR3 protein: CASSQDSVNTEAFF. The DNA for the CDR3 is TGCGCCAGCAGCCAAGACAGCGTGAACACTGAAGCTTTCTTT.

The chain joins TRBV6-1 to TRBJ1-2; unclear D gene. V gave up 3 bases and J gave up 8 bases, with 7 bases separating them. The germline gives CDR1 MNHNS, CDR2 SASEGT. The CDR3 consists of 11 residues. The CDR3 DNA reads TGTGCCAGCAGTGAGATGAGGGGCTACACCTTC. It encodes CASSEMRGYTF.

CDR3 sequence reads: CASSFRQSYEQYF. CDR3 coding DNA: TGTGCCAGCAGTTTCCGACAGTCCTACGAGCAGTACTTC. The gene calls are TRBV12-3 or TRBV12-4 and TRBJ2-7, with a tentative D call TRBD1 (5 bases). The CDR3 covers 13 residues. Trimming cost V 3 bases and J 1 base, with 7 bases left between them.

A single count supports this clone. The chain joins TRBV4-1 to TRBJ1-2; weak D call: TRBD1 (5 bases). The ends were cut back, 2 bases at V and 3 bases at J, with 16 bases in the middle. The germline V gene has CDR1 MGHRA and CDR2 YSYEKL. CDR3 length: 16 amino acids. The chain's CDR3 is CASSQPTVQGHYGYTF. The CDR3 DNA follows: TGCGCCAGCAGCCAACCGACGGTCCAGGGTCACTATGGCTACACCTTC.

J is TRBJ1-1 and V is TRBV7-4; TRBD1 aligns across 7 bases. Germline CDR1 SGHVT, CDR2 SQSDAQ. The junction had 13 bases not matched to a gene; V was cut back by 2 bases and J by 1 base. The CDR3 runs to 18 residues. This chain's CDR3 is CASSLPHAGQPGNTEAFF. The CDR3 DNA reads as TGTGCCAGCAGCTTACCCCATGCGGGACAGCCTGGGAACACTGAAGCTTTCTTT.

The chain is built from TRBV7-2 and TRBJ1-2; no clear D. V dropped 5 bases and J dropped 2 bases, with 6 bases sitting between them. The CDR3 totals 12 residues. Germline V gene lookup returns CDR1 SGHTA and CDR2 FQGNSA. In DNA form, the CDR3 reads TGTGCCAGCAGCCACCAGAACTATGGCTACACCTTC. The encoded protein is CASSHQNYGYTF.

This chain joins TRBV27 and TRBJ1-5, with 7 nucleotides matching TRBD1. CDR1 is MNHEY and CDR2 is SMNVEV in the germline V gene (reference sequence). The CDR3 runs 12 residues. Losses at the gene ends were 8 bases for V and 6 bases for J; bases not matched to a gene: 4. The CDR3 region is CASGQASQPQHF. In nucleotides, the CDR3 is TGTGCCAGCGGACAGGCGAGTCAGCCCCAGCATTTT.

V gene TRBV30 combines with J gene TRBJ1-5; 8 bases are shared with TRBD1. V was clipped by 1 base and J by 2 bases; unmatched bases: 7. Germline loops: CDR1 GTSNPN, CDR2 SVGIG (reference sequence). CDR3 length: 16 amino acids. The CDR3 loop reads CAWSDTGTGGNQPQHF. The CDR3 DNA follows: TGTGCCTGGAGTGACACCGGGACAGGTGGCAATCAGCCCCAGCATTTT.

The chain couples TRBV25-1 to TRBJ1-1; D may be TRBD1 (6 bases). The V end lost 4 bases, the J end lost 11 bases, and 17 bases lay between the germline ends. The germline CDR1 and CDR2 sequences are MGHDK and SYGVNS. The CDR3 is 13 residues long. For the CDR3, the DNA is TGTGCCAGCAGTGCGACAGGTACCCTTGATGCTTTCTTT. Its protein is CASSATGTLDAFF. Looking up the rest from reference TRBV25-1 and TRBJ1-1 gives the full variable domain: EADIYQTPRYLVIGTGKKITLECSQTMGHDKMYWYQQDPGMELHLIHYSYGVNSTEKGDLSSESTVSRIRTEHFPLTLESARPSHTSQYLCASSATGTLDAFFGQGTRLTVV.

V and J are TRBV25-1 and TRBJ1-1; D is unclear. Germline CDR1 and CDR2: MGHDK and SYGVNS. CDR3 length: 13 amino acids. The V gene lost 5 bases and the J gene lost 7 bases, with 14 bases spanning the gap. The CDR3, as DNA: TGTGCCAGCAGTCCGAATCGCCGGGGTGAAGCTTTCTTT. Protein product: CASSPNRRGEAFF.

This sequence joins TRBV20-1 and TRBJ2-5, with D possibly TRBD2 on 6 matching bases. The CDR3 contains 15 residues. V dropped 3 bases and J dropped 1 base, with 15 bases sitting between them. Per germline, CDR1 DFQATT and CDR2 SNEGSKA (reference sequence). CDR3 loop: CSASYGGNRQETQYF. For the CDR3, the DNA is TGCAGTGCTAGTTACGGGGGAAATCGCCAAGAGACCCAGTACTTC.

The chain links TRBV9 to TRBJ1-5; 7 nucleotides match TRBD1. Unmatched junction bases numbered 4, after V lost 4 bases and J lost 3 bases. CDR1 is SGDLS and CDR2 is YYNGEE in the germline V gene. CDR3 length: 14 residues. The CDR3 is CASSQTGVNQPQHF. CDR3 nucleotide sequence: TGTGCCAGCAGCCAAACAGGGGTCAATCAGCCCCAGCATTTT.

The J gene is TRBJ2-3, the V gene TRBV24-1; 11 bases are shared with TRBD2. The CDR3 is 19 residues long. Trimming took 2 bases from V and 5 from J; bases not matched to a gene: 14. Germline V lookup: CDR1 KGHDR, CDR2 SFDVKD. CDR3 in DNA: TGTGCCACCAGTGATTCCAACCCTTCTAGCGGGAGGTGGGGAGATACGCAGTATTTT. As protein: CATSDSNPSSGRWGDTQYF.

The genes are TRBV7-2 and TRBJ2-1, with D possibly matching TRBD2 (6 bases). The CDR3 sequence is 17 residues long. V was cut by 5 bases and J by 0 bases, with 17 bases left in between. Germline assignment: CDR1 SGHTA and CDR2 FQGNSA. CDR3 nucleotide sequence: TGTGCCAGCAGCCCGAGTCGCGGGGTTAGCTCCTACAATGAGCAGTTCTTC. Translating gives CASSPSRGVSSYNEQFF. Combining the CDR3 with reference TRBV7-2 and TRBJ2-1 gives the whole variable domain GAGVSQSPSNKVTEKGKDVELRCDPISGHTALYWYRQSLGQGLEFLIYFQGNSAPDKSGLPSDRFSAERTGGSVSTLTIQRTQQEDSAVYLCASSPSRGVSSYNEQFFGPGTRLTVL.

As DNA, the CDR3 is TGTGCCAGCAGCTTGGTCAGGTCGTCGACAGGGAACTATGGCTACACCTTC. Its translation is CASSLVRSSTGNYGYTF. This chain links TRBV5-5 with TRBJ1-2, with 7 bases aligning to TRBD1. The germline V gene has CDR1 SGHKS and CDR2 YYEKEE (reference sequence). This CDR3 contains 17 residues. V shed 0 bases, J shed 2 bases, and the junction held 10 bases outside the gene matches.

The V call is TRBV24-1, the J call TRBJ2-5, with D unresolved. The V end was cut by 4 bases, the J end by 3 bases, with 11 bases between. The CDR3 sequence is 14 residues long. The germline V gene encodes CDR1 KGHDR and CDR2 SFDVKD. The CDR3 is CATSDPPEEETQYF. The CDR3 region has the DNA TGTGCCACCAGTGACCCGCCCGAGGAAGAGACCCAGTACTTC.